One and the same sample provided the 32 T cell receptor beta chains below, sequenced in a study of T cell responses to AZD1222 COVID-19 vaccine (dated by TCRdb to the early 2020s). The receptor library was made with the immunoSEQ multiplex PCR assay. This immuneACCESS table, as held by TCRdb, lists in-frame sequences with V and J called but not all clones. Of the missing ones, under half trace to an unresolved V gene in checked studies; the others have no known cause. The sample yields roughly 55,000 clones; 87% were counted once. The leading ten clones occupy 3% to 4.5% of the sample. What this sample's time point label stands for: baseline before first vaccination. The source was peripheral blood, collected on day 0 of AZD1222 vaccination. These receptors all stem from an adult in good health.

In this sample, this clone turned up once. The rearrangement joins TRBV29-1 to TRBJ1-2; 9 bases are shared with TRBD1. V shed 4 bases and J 4 bases; nucleotides not matched to a gene: 4. This CDR3 region has 13 residues. Germline CDR1 SQVTM, CDR2 ANQGSEA. CDR3 residues: CSVGGTGSYGYTF. The CDR3 region has the DNA TGCAGCGTTGGAGGGACAGGGAGCTATGGCTACACCTTC. The variable domain in full, with the rest retrieved from reference TRBV29-1 and TRBJ1-2, is SAVISQKPSRDICQRGTSLTIQCQVDSQVTMMFWYRQQPGQSLTLIATANQGSEATYESGFVIDKFPISRPNLTFSTLTVSNMSPEDSSIYLCSVGGTGSYGYTFGSGTRLTVV.

The chain employs TRBV4-1 and TRBJ1-5; D gene uncertain. Trimming removed 0 bases at V and 4 bases at J, with 13 bases between. Looked up from germline, CDR1 is MGHRA and CDR2 is YSYEKL. The CDR3 covers 16 residues. CDR3 nucleotide sequence: TGCGCCAGCAGCCAAGATACCGAGAATAGTAATCAGCCCCAGCATTTT. The encoded protein is CASSQDTENSNQPQHF.

This chain links TRBV3-1 (or the pseudogene TRBV3-2) with TRBJ1-6; weak D call: TRBD1 (6 bases). This CDR3 has 14 residues. Germline V CDR1 and CDR2: LGHDT, YNNKEL (reference sequence). V dropped 4 bases and J dropped 7 bases, with 11 bases sitting between them. The CDR3 region is CASSPDRENSPLHF. For the CDR3, the DNA is TGTGCCAGCAGCCCGGACAGAGAAAATTCACCCCTCCACTTT.

J is TRBJ1-1 and V is TRBV5-1; possible D gene TRBD1, 5 bases. The germline V gene encodes CDR1 SGHRS and CDR2 YFSETQ. Trimming took 7 bases from V and 1 from J, leaving 20 bases between them. This CDR3 spans 16 amino acids. The CDR3 protein is CASGPSGSGGNTEAFF. The DNA of the CDR3 is TGCGCCAGCGGACCTTCGGGGTCGGGGGGGAACACTGAAGCTTTCTTT.

The chain uses TRBV5-1 and TRBJ2-3, with a tentative D call TRBD1 (5 bases). Trimming left V 1 base short and J 3 bases short, with 15 bases between. Germline lookup yields CDR1 SGHRS and CDR2 YFSETQ. CDR3 length: 16 amino acids. The CDR3 sequence: CASSLSGRVRTDTQYF. The CDR3 DNA is TGCGCCAGCAGCTTGAGTGGCAGGGTGAGGACAGATACGCAGTATTTT.

This clone has a single count. V usage is TRBV15 and J usage is TRBJ2-5; 9 nucleotides align to TRBD2. After removal of 5 bases from V and 3 bases from J, the junction contained 7 bases not matched to a gene. Germline CDR1 and CDR2: LNHNV and YYDKDF (reference sequence). CDR3 length: 15 residues. In DNA, the CDR3 is TGTGCCACCAGCGCACGGGCGGGGGGGAAAGAGACCCAGTACTTC. Protein sequence: CATSARAGGKETQYF.

This chain connects TRBV11-2 to TRBJ1-1; D not resolved. V was pared by 2 bases and J by 1 base, with 5 bases between. The germline V gene encodes CDR1 SGHAT and CDR2 FQNNGV. The CDR3 is 13 residues long. CDR3 protein: CASSLRRNTEAFF. The CDR3 region has the DNA TGTGCCAGCAGCTTACGAAGGAACACTGAAGCTTTCTTT. Using reference TRBV11-2 and TRBJ1-1 for the parts outside the CDR3, the full variable domain is EAGVAQSPRYKIIEKRQSVAFWCNPISGHATLYWYQQILGQGPKLLIQFQNNGVVDDSQLPKDRFSAERLKGVDSTLKIQPAKLEDSAVYLCASSLRRNTEAFFGQGTRLTVV.

The chain couples TRBV4-3 to TRBJ2-2; TRBD2 agrees at 10 bases. The trim removed 1 base at V and 7 bases at J, leaving 9 bases unmatched. CDR3 length equals 17 residues. CDR1 and CDR2 from the germline V gene are LGHNA and YSLEER. CDR3 sequence: CASSQGERGGAVGELFF. CDR3 in DNA: TGCGCCAGCAGCCAAGGGGAGCGGGGGGGCGCAGTCGGGGAGCTGTTTTTT.

The chain couples TRBV28 to TRBJ1-4; no clear D. Trimming left V 5 bases short and J 5 bases short, with 15 bases between. The V gene's germline CDR1 is MDHEN and CDR2 SYDVKM. The CDR3 totals 15 residues. CDR3 protein: CASSPAGAGNEKLFF. As DNA, the CDR3 is TGTGCCAGCAGTCCCGCCGGCGCGGGGAATGAAAAACTGTTTTTT.

The chain recombines TRBV7-2 with TRBJ1-5; maybe TRBD1 (5 bases). CDR1 is SGHTA, CDR2 FQGNSA, per germline. V lost 3 bases to trimming and J lost 0 bases, with 12 bases between them. This CDR3 has 16 residues. The CDR3 DNA is TGTGCCAGCAGCTTGGAGACAGCATATAGCAATCAGCCCCAGCATTTT. It specifies CASSLETAYSNQPQHF.

The chain recombines TRBV5-1 with TRBJ1-1; D not resolved. Germline V lookup: CDR1 SGHRS, CDR2 YFSETQ. Trimming shortened V by 4 bases and J by 4 bases, and 14 bases separated the two germline ends. This CDR3 has 14 amino acids. The CDR3 sequence: CASSHPQSSTEAFF. In DNA form, the CDR3 reads TGCGCCAGCAGCCATCCACAAAGCTCCACTGAAGCTTTCTTT.

The chain recombines TRBV7-2 with TRBJ1-2; D may be TRBD1 (5 bases). CDR3 length: 13 residues. Germline loops: CDR1 SGHTA, CDR2 FQGNSA. Trimming left V 1 base short and J 9 bases short, with 12 bases between. In DNA, the CDR3 is TGTGCCAGCAGCTTAGGAGGGACGAGTAGCTACACCTTC. Translated: CASSLGGTSSYTF. The full variable domain, its missing parts supplied by reference TRBV7-2 and TRBJ1-2, is GAGVSQSPSNKVTEKGKDVELRCDPISGHTALYWYRQSLGQGLEFLIYFQGNSAPDKSGLPSDRFSAERTGGSVSTLTIQRTQQEDSAVYLCASSLGGTSSYTFGSGTRLTVV.

This chain joins TRBV2 and TRBJ2-5; D is undetermined. Trimming took off 2 bases at V and 5 bases at J, with 6 bases between the two ends. Germline V gene data show CDR1 as SNHLY and CDR2 as FYNNEI. CDR3 size: 12 residues. CDR3 sequence (DNA): TGTGCCAGCAGTGAATGGCCCGAGACCCAGTACTTC. Translating it yields CASSEWPETQYF.

The rearrangement uses TRBV25-1 and TRBJ1-5, with D hard to call. The CDR3 consists of 13 residues. The V and J ends lost 2 bases and 1 base respectively, with 3 bases between them. Germline loops: CDR1 MGHDK, CDR2 SYGVNS. Here the CDR3 DNA reads TGTGCCAGCAGTGAAAGAAGCAATCAGCCCCAGCATTTT. Its translation: CASSERSNQPQHF.

The chain is built from TRBV19 and TRBJ2-5, with D possibly TRBD2 on 7 matching bases. Deletions cut 4 bases from V and 5 bases from J, with 11 bases between. The germline CDR1 and CDR2 sequences are LNHDA and SQIVND (reference sequence). This CDR3 comprises 13 residues. As DNA, the CDR3 is TGTGCCAGTAGTACTGGGGGGGCCGAGACCCAGTACTTC. This codes for CASSTGGAETQYF. Filled out from reference TRBV19 and TRBJ2-5, the complete variable domain reads DGGITQSPKYLFRKEGQNVTLSCEQNLNHDAMYWYRQDPGQGLRLIYYSQIVNDFQKGDIAEGYSVSREKKESFPLTVTSAQKNPTAFYLCASSTGGAETQYFGPGTRLLVL.

The chain couples TRBV19 to TRBJ1-5, with D uncertain. Germline V gene lookup returns CDR1 LNHDA and CDR2 SQIVND (reference sequence). This CDR3 region has 15 residues. V lost 4 bases and J 2 bases, leaving 12 bases between the germline ends. CDR3 DNA sequence: TGTGCCAGTAGTAACCCGGGGTTGGGCAATCAGCCCCAGCATTTT. Translated, it gives CASSNPGLGNQPQHF. Based on the CDR3 plus reference TRBV19 and TRBJ1-5, the full variable domain is DGGITQSPKYLFRKEGQNVTLSCEQNLNHDAMYWYRQDPGQGLRLIYYSQIVNDFQKGDIAEGYSVSREKKESFPLTVTSAQKNPTAFYLCASSNPGLGNQPQHFGDGTRLSIL.

The rearrangement uses TRBV6-5 and TRBJ2-7; TRBD2 might be the D (5 bases). This CDR3 has 11 residues. CDR1 MNHEY and CDR2 SVGAGI come from the germline V gene. The V gene lost 6 bases and the J gene lost 13 bases, with 16 bases spanning the gap. CDR3 sequence: CASRLAGLTYF. The CDR3 region has the DNA TGTGCCAGCAGACTTGCCGGACTTACTTACTTC.

A note on this clone: At one end the junction does not follow the germline gene, possibly because of a read error. This CDR3 is CASSRSEETEAFF. The DNA of the CDR3 is TGTGCTAGCAGCCGCTCTGAAGAGACTGAAGCTTTCTTT. The V gene is TRBV7-7, the J gene TRBJ1-1, with no clear D. CDR1 SSHAT and CDR2 FNYEAQ come from the germline V gene (reference sequence). The CDR3 spans 13 residues.

The chain joins TRBV7-8 to TRBJ1-5; 9 nucleotides line up with TRBD1. This CDR3 is 14 amino acids long. Trimming took 6 bases from V and 6 from J; bases not matched to a gene: 6. Germline V CDR1 and CDR2: SGHVS, FQNEAQ. The DNA for the CDR3 is TGTGCCAGCAGTCCCCGGGACAGGGTTCAGCCCCAGCATTTT. Translated, it gives CASSPRDRVQPQHF.

This clone was recorded only once. The chain employs TRBV6-5 and TRBJ2-7; TRBD1 matches 9 bases. The ends lost 9 bases at V and 0 bases at J; junction bases unmatched: 6. This CDR3 is built from 14 residues. CDR1 is MNHEY and CDR2 is SVGAGI in the germline V gene. This CDR3 reads CASRGQGISYEQYF. The CDR3 coding sequence is TGTGCCAGTAGAGGACAGGGGATCTCCTACGAGCAGTACTTC.

The chain joins TRBV7-2 to TRBJ2-7; D unresolved. V shed 0 bases and J shed 4 bases, with 16 bases lying between them. Germline V gene lookup returns CDR1 SGHTA and CDR2 FQGNSA. This CDR3 comprises 16 residues. CDR3 region: CASSLAFGRFGYEQYF. The CDR3 coding sequence is TGTGCCAGCAGCTTAGCGTTCGGCCGCTTTGGGTACGAGCAGTACTTC.

This rearrangement joins TRBV7-8 to TRBJ2-1; 12 nucleotides agree with TRBD1. The CDR3 totals 16 residues. The J segment lost 9 bases and the V segment lost 5 bases, leaving 11 bases of the junction unmatched. In germline, CDR1 is SGHVS, CDR2 FQNEAQ. The CDR3 DNA reads as TGTGCCAGCAGCCCAGCGGTAGGGACAGGGGGCGGTGAGCAGTTCTTC. It codes for CASSPAVGTGGGEQFF. The variable domain in full, with the rest retrieved from reference TRBV7-8 and TRBJ2-1, is GAGVSQSPRYKVAKRGQDVALRCDPISGHVSLFWYQQALGQGPEFLTYFQNEAQLDKSGLPSDRFFAERPEGSVSTLKIQRTQQEDSAVYLCASSPAVGTGGGEQFFGPGTRLTVL.

This clone was seen just once. The chain links TRBV6-1 to TRBJ1-1, with D unresolved. Germline CDR1 and CDR2: MNHNS and SASEGT. CDR3 length equals 14 residues. Trimming cost V 2 bases and J 1 base, with 8 bases left between them. CDR3 nucleotides: TGTGCCAGCAGTGAAAGCCCAGCGAACACTGAAGCTTTCTTT. Translation gives CASSESPANTEAFF.

V gene TRBV6-2 or TRBV6-3 combines with J gene TRBJ1-5, with TRBD1 matching over 8 bases. The CDR3 is made up of 18 amino acids. Unmatched junction bases numbered 11, after V lost 4 bases and J lost 0 bases. Germline V gene sequence: CDR1 MNHEY, CDR2 SVGEGT. DNA of the CDR3: TGTGCCAGCAGTTCTCCGGGACAGGTCCCCTATAGCAATCAGCCCCAGCATTTT. Protein: CASSSPGQVPYSNQPQHF.

This chain connects TRBV10-2 to TRBJ1-5; 8 nucleotides match TRBD1. V shed 4 bases, J shed 2 bases, and the junction held 4 bases outside the gene matches. The CDR3 spans 15 residues. From germline, CDR1 is WSHSY and CDR2 SAAADI. This CDR3 reads CASSVQGVGNQPQHF. For the CDR3, the DNA is TGCGCCAGCAGTGTACAGGGGGTAGGCAATCAGCCCCAGCATTTT.

The chain carries TRBV27 and TRBJ1-4; TRBD1 matches at 7 bases. Germline trimming cut 5 bases from V and 8 bases from J; bases unmatched to any gene: 11. The CDR3 is made up of 15 amino acids. Germline CDR1 and CDR2: MNHEY and SMNVEV (reference sequence). The CDR3 DNA follows: TGTGCCAGCAGTACGCGGACAGGCCCCAAGGAAAAACTGTTTTTT. It is translated as CASSTRTGPKEKLFF.

The rearrangement joins TRBV5-1 to TRBJ1-2; TRBD1 might be the D (6 bases). The V gene's germline CDR1 is SGHRS and CDR2 YFSETQ. The CDR3 extends over 14 amino acids. Trimming cost V 1 base and J 4 bases, with 11 bases left between them. CDR3 in DNA: TGCGCCAGCAGCTTGAACCAGGGGAGCTATGGCTACACCTTC. It is translated as CASSLNQGSYGYTF.

The genes are TRBV3-1 (or the pseudogene TRBV3-2) and TRBJ2-3; 7 bases agree with TRBD1. Germline-derived CDR1 and CDR2 are LGHDT and YNNKEL (reference sequence). This CDR3 comprises 14 residues. V was pared by 4 bases and J by 2 bases, with 3 bases of the junction left unmatched. This CDR3 is CASSLGTATDTQYF. CDR3 nucleotide sequence: TGTGCCAGCAGCCTAGGGACAGCCACAGATACGCAGTATTTT.

The rearrangement joins TRBV28 to TRBJ2-3; D could derive from TRBD1 or TRBD2 (5 bases each). The V gene's germline CDR1 is MDHEN and CDR2 SYDVKM. V dropped 4 bases and J dropped 4 bases, with 15 bases sitting between them. The CDR3 consists of 15 residues. The CDR3 coding sequence is TGTGCCAGCAGTTCGCAATTGAGGGGCGCAGATACGCAGTATTTT. Its translation is CASSSQLRGADTQYF.

This chain uses TRBV27 with TRBJ2-7, with a tentative D call TRBD1 (5 bases). The CDR3 extends over 13 amino acids. V was clipped by 4 bases and J by 3 bases, with 10 bases between them. The germline V gene encodes CDR1 MNHEY and CDR2 SMNVEV (reference sequence). CDR3 DNA sequence: TGTGCCAGCAGTTGGGGAAGGGGCTACGAGCAGTACTTC. Amino acids: CASSWGRGYEQYF.

This sequence joins TRBV9 and TRBJ2-7; 9 bases agree with TRBD1. Looked up from germline, CDR1 is SGDLS and CDR2 is YYNGEE. With V trimmed by 4 bases and J by 0 bases, 5 bases remained unmatched. The CDR3 is 15 amino acids. The CDR3 coding sequence is TGTGCCAGCAGCCTAGGGACAGGGAACTCCTACGAGCAGTACTTC. As protein: CASSLGTGNSYEQYF.

This rearrangement joins TRBV18 to TRBJ1-1; D possibly corresponds to TRBD1 (6 bases). Germline lookup yields CDR1 KGHSH and CDR2 LQKENI. V lost 6 bases, J lost 0 bases, and 14 bases lay in between. This CDR3 has 15 residues. This chain's CDR3 is CASSHNRDMNTEAFF. DNA of the CDR3: TGTGCCAGCTCCCACAACAGGGACATGAACACTGAAGCTTTCTTT.